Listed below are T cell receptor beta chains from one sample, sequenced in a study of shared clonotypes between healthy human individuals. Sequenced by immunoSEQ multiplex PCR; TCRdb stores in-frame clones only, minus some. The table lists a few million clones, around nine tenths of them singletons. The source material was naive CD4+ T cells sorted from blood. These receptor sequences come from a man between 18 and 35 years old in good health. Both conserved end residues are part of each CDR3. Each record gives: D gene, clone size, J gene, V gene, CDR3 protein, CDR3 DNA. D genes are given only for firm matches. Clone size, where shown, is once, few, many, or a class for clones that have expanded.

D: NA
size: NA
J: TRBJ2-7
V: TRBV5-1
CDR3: CASSLGQSSYEQYF
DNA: TGCGCCAGCAGCTTGGGGCAGAGCTCCTACGAGCAGTACTTC

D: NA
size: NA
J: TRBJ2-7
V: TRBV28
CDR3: CASSRKGYEQYF
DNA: TGTGCCAGCAGCCGAAAGGGGTACGAGCAGTACTTC

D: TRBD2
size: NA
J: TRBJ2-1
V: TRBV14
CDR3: CASSVSGRRLFF
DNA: TGTGCCAGCAGCGTTAGCGGGAGGAGGCTGTTCTTC

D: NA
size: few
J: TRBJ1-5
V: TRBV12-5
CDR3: CASGLAPDQPQHF
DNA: TGTGCTAGTGGTTTGGCCCCGGATCAGCCCCAGCATTTT

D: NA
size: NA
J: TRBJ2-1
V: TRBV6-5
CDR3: CASSRGPGNEQFF
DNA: TGTGCCAGCAGTAGGGGCCCTGGGAATGAGCAGTTCTTC

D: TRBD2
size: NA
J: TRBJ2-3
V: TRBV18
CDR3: CASSPPSWRGTDTQYF
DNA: TGTGCCAGCTCACCTCCGTCTTGGCGGGGGACAGATACGCAGTATTTT

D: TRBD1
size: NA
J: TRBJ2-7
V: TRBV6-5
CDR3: CASSYRDRGGYEQYF
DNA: TGTGCCAGCAGTTACAGGGACAGGGGTGGCTACGAGCAGTACTTC

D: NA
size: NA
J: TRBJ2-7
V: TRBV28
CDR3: CASSSDGYEQYF
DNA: TGTGCCAGCAGTTCCGACGGTTACGAGCAGTACTTC

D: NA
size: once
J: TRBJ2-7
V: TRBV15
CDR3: CATSPGGSSYEQYF
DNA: TGTGCCACCAGCCCCGGCGGATCCTCCTACGAGCAGTACTTC

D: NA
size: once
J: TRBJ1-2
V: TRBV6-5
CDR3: CASSYSFLGGGYTF
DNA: TGTGCCAGCAGTTACTCGTTCCTCGGGGGCGGCTACACCTTC

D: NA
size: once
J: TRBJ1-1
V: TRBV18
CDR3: CASSFEVNTEAFF
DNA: TGTGCCAGCTCATTTGAGGTGAACACTGAAGCTTTCTTT

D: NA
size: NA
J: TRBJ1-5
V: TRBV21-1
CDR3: CASSKLLWGNQPQHF
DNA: TGTGCCAGCAGCAAGCTACTATGGGGCAATCAGCCCCAGCATTTT

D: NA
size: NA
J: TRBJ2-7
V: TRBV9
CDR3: CASSPAQGGIQYEQYF
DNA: TGTGCCAGCAGCCCCGCCCAGGGGGGGATTCAATACGAGCAGTACTTC

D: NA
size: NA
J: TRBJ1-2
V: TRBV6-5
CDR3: CASTNRLGGGYTF
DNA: TGTGCCAGCACCAATAGGCTGGGCGGAGGCTACACCTTC

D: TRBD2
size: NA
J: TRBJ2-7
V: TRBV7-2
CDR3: CASSPNSGAVRVEQYF
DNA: TGTGCCAGCAGCCCGAATAGCGGGGCGGTGCGTGTCGAGCAGTACTTC

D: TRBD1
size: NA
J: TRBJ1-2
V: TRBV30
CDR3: CAWTDREGGYTF
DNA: TGTGCCTGGACGGACAGGGAGGGCGGCTACACCTTC

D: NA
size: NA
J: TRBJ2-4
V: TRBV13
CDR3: CASSPRVKNIQYF
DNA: TGTGCCAGCAGCCCCCGAGTCAAAAACATTCAGTACTTC

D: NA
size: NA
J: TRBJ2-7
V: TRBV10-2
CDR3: CASSEASPPRYEQYF
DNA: TGCGCCAGCAGTGAAGCTTCCCCTCCGCGATACGAGCAGTACTTC

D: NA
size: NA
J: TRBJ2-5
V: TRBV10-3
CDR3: CAISEGPETQYF
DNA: TGTGCCATCAGTGAGGGGCCAGAGACCCAGTACTTC

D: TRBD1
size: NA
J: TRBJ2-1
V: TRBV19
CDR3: CASTGGSYNEQFF
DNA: TGTGCCAGTACAGGGGGATCCTACAATGAGCAGTTCTTC

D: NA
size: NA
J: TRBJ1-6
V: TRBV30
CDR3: CARSLALHSPLHF
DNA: TGTGCCCGATCCCTGGCCCTGCATTCACCCCTCCACTTT

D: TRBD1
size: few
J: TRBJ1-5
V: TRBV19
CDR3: CASSVSRGRYSNQPQHF
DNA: TGTGCCAGTAGTGTATCCAGGGGGCGTTATAGCAATCAGCCCCAGCATTTT

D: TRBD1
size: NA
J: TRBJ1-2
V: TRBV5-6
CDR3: CASSPGQGYGYTF
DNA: TGTGCCAGCAGCCCCGGACAGGGATATGGCTACACCTTC

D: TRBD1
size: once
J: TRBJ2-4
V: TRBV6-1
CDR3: CASSESGTGLAKNIQYF
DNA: TGTGCCAGCAGTGAATCCGGGACAGGGTTAGCCAAAAACATTCAGTACTTC

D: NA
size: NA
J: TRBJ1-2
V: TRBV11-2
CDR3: CASSLATRNYGYTF
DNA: TGTGCCAGCAGCTTAGCGACCAGGAACTATGGCTACACCTTC

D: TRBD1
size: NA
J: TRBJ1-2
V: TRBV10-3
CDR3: CAISESGTGNYGYTF
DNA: TGTGCCATCAGTGAGTCCGGGACAGGGAACTATGGCTACACCTTC

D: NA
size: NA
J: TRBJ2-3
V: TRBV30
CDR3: CAWSDEDTQYF
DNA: TGTGCCTGGAGTGATGAGGATACGCAGTATTTT

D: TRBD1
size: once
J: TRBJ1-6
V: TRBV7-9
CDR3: CASSSDRWDSPLHF
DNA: TGTGCCAGCAGCTCGGACAGGTGGGATTCACCCCTCCACTTT

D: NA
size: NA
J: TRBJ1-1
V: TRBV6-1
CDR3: CASSRGETEAFF
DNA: TGTGCCAGCAGCCGGGGGGAGACTGAAGCTTTCTTT

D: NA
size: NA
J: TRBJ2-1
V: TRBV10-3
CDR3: CAISAARDEQFF
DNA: TGTGCCATCAGTGCGGCTAGGGATGAGCAGTTCTTC

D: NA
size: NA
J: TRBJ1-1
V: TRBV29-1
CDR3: CSVEAGLGTRISNTEAFF
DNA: TGCAGCGTTGAAGCCGGGCTCGGTACCCGGATTTCGAACACTGAAGCTTTCTTT

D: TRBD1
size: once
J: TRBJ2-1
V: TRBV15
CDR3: CATSSRDRANYNEQFF
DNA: TGTGCCACCAGCTCCCGGGACAGGGCAAACTACAATGAGCAGTTCTTC

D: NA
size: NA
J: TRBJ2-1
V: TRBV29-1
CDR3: CSVDPPATSYNEQFF
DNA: TGCAGCGTTGACCCCCCTGCTACTAGCTACAATGAGCAGTTCTTC

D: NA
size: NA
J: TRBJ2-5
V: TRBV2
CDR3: CASSEGLAGETQYF
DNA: TGTGCCAGCAGTGAAGGGCTAGCCGGAGAGACCCAGTACTTC

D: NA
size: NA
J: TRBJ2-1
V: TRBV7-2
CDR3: CASSLRRLTYNEQFF
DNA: TGTGCCAGCAGCTTGAGGCGACTCACTTACAATGAGCAGTTCTTC

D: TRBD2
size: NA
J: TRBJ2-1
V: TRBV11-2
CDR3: CASSPFLGAGGLYNEQFF
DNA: TGTGCCAGCAGCCCCTTCTTAGGAGCGGGGGGGCTCTACAATGAGCAGTTCTTC

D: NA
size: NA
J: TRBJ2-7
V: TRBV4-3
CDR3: CASSQDDTYSYEQYF
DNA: TGCGCCAGCAGCCAAGATGACACGTACTCCTACGAGCAGTACTTC

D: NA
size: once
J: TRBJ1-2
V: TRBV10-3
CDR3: CAISEFDSYGYTF
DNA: TGTGCCATCAGTGAGTTTGACAGCTATGGCTACACCTTC

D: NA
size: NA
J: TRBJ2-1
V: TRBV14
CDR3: CASSQDYVLGVNEQFF
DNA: TGTGCCAGCAGCCAAGATTACGTGTTGGGCGTCAATGAGCAGTTCTTC

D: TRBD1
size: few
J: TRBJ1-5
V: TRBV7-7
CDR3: CASSRQGFRLNQPQHF
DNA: TGTGCTAGCAGCCGACAGGGGTTTCGGCTGAATCAGCCCCAGCATTTT

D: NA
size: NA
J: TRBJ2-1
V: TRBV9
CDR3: CASSAGLYNEQFF
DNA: TGTGCCAGCAGCGCCGGACTTTACAATGAGCAGTTCTTC

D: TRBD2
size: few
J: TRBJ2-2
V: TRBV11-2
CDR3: CASSFPSGGAGTGELFF
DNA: TGTGCCAGCAGCTTCCCCAGCGGGGGGGCAGGAACCGGGGAGCTGTTTTTT

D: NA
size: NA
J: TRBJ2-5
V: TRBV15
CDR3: CATTLTSGSQETQYF
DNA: TGTGCCACCACTTTAACGAGCGGTTCACAAGAGACCCAGTACTTC

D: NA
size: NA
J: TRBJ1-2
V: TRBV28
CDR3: CASSLIGEGLLYGYTF
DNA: TGTGCCAGCAGTTTAATAGGGGAAGGTCTCCTCTATGGCTACACCTTC

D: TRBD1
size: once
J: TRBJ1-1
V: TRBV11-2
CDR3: CASSQYRGGTEAFF
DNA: TGTGCCAGCAGCCAATACAGGGGTGGCACTGAAGCTTTCTTT

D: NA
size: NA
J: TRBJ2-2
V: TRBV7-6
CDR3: CASGGLINTGELFF
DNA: TGTGCCAGCGGAGGCCTGATAAACACCGGGGAGCTGTTTTTT

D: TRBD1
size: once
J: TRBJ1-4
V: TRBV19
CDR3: CASSRDRVGEKLFF
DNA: TGTGCCAGTAGCCGAGACAGGGTTGGCGAAAAACTGTTTTTT

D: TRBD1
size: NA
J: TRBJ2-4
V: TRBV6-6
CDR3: CASREQGSKNIQYF
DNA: TGTGCCAGCAGGGAACAGGGGTCCAAAAACATTCAGTACTTC

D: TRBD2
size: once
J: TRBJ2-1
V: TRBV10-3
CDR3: CAISDGGREGGDNEQFF
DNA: TGTGCCATCAGTGATGGTGGGCGGGAGGGTGGCGACAATGAGCAGTTCTTC

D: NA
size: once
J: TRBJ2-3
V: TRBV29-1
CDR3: CSVGGRSTDTQYF
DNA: TGCAGCGTTGGCGGGCGTAGCACAGATACGCAGTATTTT

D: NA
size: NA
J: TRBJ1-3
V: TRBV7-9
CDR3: CASSLTKSGNTIYF
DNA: TGTGCCAGCAGCTTGACAAAGTCTGGAAACACCATATATTTT

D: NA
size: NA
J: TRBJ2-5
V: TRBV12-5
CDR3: CASGFGVVETQYF
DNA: TGTGCTAGTGGTTTCGGAGTAGTCGAGACCCAGTACTTC

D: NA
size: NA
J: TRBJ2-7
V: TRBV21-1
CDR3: CASRGVGLARYF
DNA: TGTGCCAGCAGGGGGGTCGGTCTAGCGCGGTACTTC

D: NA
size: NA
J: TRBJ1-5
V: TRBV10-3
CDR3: CATRMDSSNQPQHF
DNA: TGTGCCACCCGGATGGACAGTAGCAATCAGCCCCAGCATTTT

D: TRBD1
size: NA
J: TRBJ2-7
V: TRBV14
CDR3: CASSQIGSGTGGKFSYEQYF
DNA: TGTGCCAGCAGCCAGATAGGTTCCGGGACAGGGGGAAAATTCTCCTACGAGCAGTACTTC

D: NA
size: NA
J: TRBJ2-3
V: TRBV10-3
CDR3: CAIRDPGVDTQYF
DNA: TGTGCCATCCGAGACCCGGGGGTGGATACGCAGTATTTT

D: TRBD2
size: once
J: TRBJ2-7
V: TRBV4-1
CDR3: CASSPLSSGGREEQYF
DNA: TGCGCCAGCAGCCCGCTTTCTAGCGGGGGAAGGGAAGAGCAGTACTTC

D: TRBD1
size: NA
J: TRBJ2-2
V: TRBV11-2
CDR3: CATQRGQTNTGELFF
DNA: TGTGCCACCCAGAGGGGACAGACGAACACCGGGGAGCTGTTTTTT

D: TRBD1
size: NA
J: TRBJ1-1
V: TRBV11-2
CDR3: CASSWDRGRTEAFF
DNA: TGTGCCAGCAGCTGGGACAGGGGTAGGACTGAAGCTTTCTTT